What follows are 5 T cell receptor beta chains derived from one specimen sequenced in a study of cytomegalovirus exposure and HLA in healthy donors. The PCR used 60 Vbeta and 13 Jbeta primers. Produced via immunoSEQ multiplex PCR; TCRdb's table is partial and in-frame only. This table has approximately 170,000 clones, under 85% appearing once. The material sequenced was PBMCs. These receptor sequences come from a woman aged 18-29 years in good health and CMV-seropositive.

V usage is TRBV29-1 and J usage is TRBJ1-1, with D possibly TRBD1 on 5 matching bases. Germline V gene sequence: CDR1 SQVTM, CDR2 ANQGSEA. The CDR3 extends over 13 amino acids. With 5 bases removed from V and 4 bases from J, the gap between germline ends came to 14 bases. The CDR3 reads CSVSVGGGTEAFF. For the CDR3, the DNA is TGCAGCGTTTCTGTCGGGGGGGGCACTGAAGCTTTCTTT. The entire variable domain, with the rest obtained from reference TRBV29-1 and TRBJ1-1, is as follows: SAVISQKPSRDICQRGTSLTIQCQVDSQVTMMFWYRQQPGQSLTLIATANQGSEATYESGFVIDKFPISRPNLTFSTLTVSNMSPEDSSIYLCSVSVGGGTEAFFGQGTRLTVV.

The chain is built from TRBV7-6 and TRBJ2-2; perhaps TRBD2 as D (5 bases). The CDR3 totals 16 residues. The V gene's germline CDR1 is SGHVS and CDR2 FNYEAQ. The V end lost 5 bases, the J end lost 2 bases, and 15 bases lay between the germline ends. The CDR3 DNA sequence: TGTGCCAGCAGCGAAAACCGGGATTATAACACCGGGGAGCTGTTTTTT. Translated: CASSENRDYNTGELFF.

CDR3 DNA: TGTGCCAGCAGGAACCGAGACAGGGGGCAACAGACCCAGTACTTC. Protein product: CASRNRDRGQQTQYF. V usage is TRBV7-8 and J usage is TRBJ2-5; 10 bases are shared with TRBD1. V gave up 6 bases and J gave up 6 bases; unmatched junction bases: 10. This CDR3 contains 15 residues. Per the germline V gene, CDR1 is SGHVS and CDR2 is FQNEAQ.

This CDR3 reads CASSILGASTDTQYF. In DNA form, the CDR3 reads TGTGCCAGTAGCATCTTGGGGGCTAGCACAGATACGCAGTATTTT. The chain has TRBV19 and TRBJ2-3; weak D call: TRBD1 (6 bases). Germline CDR1 LNHDA, CDR2 SQIVND (reference sequence). This CDR3 comprises 15 residues. V lost 6 bases, J lost 0 bases, and 13 bases lay in between.

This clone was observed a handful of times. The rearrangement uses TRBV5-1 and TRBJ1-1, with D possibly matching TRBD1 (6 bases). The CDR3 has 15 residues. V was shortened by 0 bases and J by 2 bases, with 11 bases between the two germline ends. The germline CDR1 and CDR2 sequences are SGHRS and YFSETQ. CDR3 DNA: TGCGCCAGCAGCTTGGCGAGGGGGAAAAACACTGAAGCTTTCTTT. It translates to CASSLARGKNTEAFF.